The 31 T cell receptor beta chains reported below all come from one sample, sequenced in a study of T cells after yellow fever vaccination. TCRdb used MiXCR to reprocess the 5' RACE reads, holding one entry per CDR3 protein. The sample lists 500,000 to 650,000 distinct CDR3 sequences, 17% seen once, with around a sixth in the top ten. The sequencing used PBMCs, collected less than 6 days after the first yellow fever vaccination. The source of these receptors is a young man who received the YFV17D yellow fever vaccine.

This rearrangement joins TRBV12-3 or TRBV12-4 to TRBJ2-1, with 8 positions matching TRBD1. Trimming cost V 1 base and J 8 bases; bases outside gene matches: 10. The CDR3 spans 16 residues. CDR3 DNA: TGTGCCAGCAGTTTAGACGGGACAGGTATTTCCGATGAGCAGTTCTTC. It is translated as CASSLDGTGISDEQFF.

The chain employs TRBV5-5 and TRBJ2-4; no firm D call. The CDR3 is made up of 12 amino acids. Trimming left V 1 base short and J 9 bases short, with 8 bases between. Germline-derived CDR1 and CDR2 are SGHKS and YYEKEE (reference sequence). DNA for the CDR3: TGTGCCAGCAGCTTGTATGGGATCATTCAGTACTTC. It specifies CASSLYGIIQYF. Based on the CDR3 plus reference TRBV5-5 and TRBJ2-4, the full variable domain is DAGVTQSPTHLIKTRGQQVTLRCSPISGHKSVSWYQQVLGQGPQFIFQYYEKEERGRGNFPDRFSARQFPNYSSELNVNALLLGDSALYLCASSLYGIIQYFGAGTRLSVL.

This clonotype was recorded a few times. The chain carries TRBV5-1 and TRBJ2-1; 8 nucleotides align to TRBD2. Trimming at V came to 5 bases and at J to 3 bases, leaving 13 bases not matched to a gene. Germline V gene lookup returns CDR1 SGHRS and CDR2 YFSETQ. The length of the CDR3 is 17 residues. This CDR3 is CASSYLLDSGGYNEQFF. The CDR3 DNA reads as TGCGCCAGCAGTTACCTGCTGGACAGCGGGGGCTACAATGAGCAGTTCTTC.

Only a few counts were recorded for this clonotype. V and J are TRBV5-1 and TRBJ2-5; 10 bases are a match to TRBD2. V gave up 0 bases and J gave up 9 bases; unmatched junction bases: 8. CDR1 is SGHRS and CDR2 is YFSETQ in the germline V gene. This CDR3 comprises 15 residues. The chain's CDR3 is CASSLATSGTGAQYF. For the CDR3, the DNA is TGCGCCAGCAGCTTGGCCACTAGCGGGACGGGGGCCCAGTACTTC.

The rearrangement uses TRBV2 and TRBJ2-2; D gene uncertain. The CDR3 sequence is 13 residues long. CDR1 is SNHLY and CDR2 is FYNNEI in the germline V gene. The V end lost 2 bases, the J end lost 8 bases, and 9 bases lay between the germline ends. CDR3 sequence: CASSEIVVGELFF. CDR3 DNA: TGTGCCAGCAGTGAAATTGTAGTGGGGGAGCTGTTTTTT.

The CDR3 spells CASSQRTGTPGYGYTF. The CDR3 coding sequence is TGCGCCAGCAGCCAGAGGACAGGTACCCCTGGCTATGGCTACACCTTC. The chain couples TRBV4-3 to TRBJ1-2, with 7 nucleotides matching TRBD1. The length of the CDR3 is 16 residues. Germline values: CDR1 LGHNA, CDR2 YSLEER. V lost 3 bases and J lost 4; bases outside the gene matches: 11.

The rearrangement links TRBV25-1 to TRBJ1-1; D uncertain. Germline V lookup: CDR1 MGHDK, CDR2 SYGVNS. Trimming shortened V by 3 bases and J by 1 base, and 6 bases separated the two germline ends. The CDR3 extends over 13 amino acids. CDR3 sequence reads: CASSDFGNTEAFF. The CDR3 DNA reads as TGTGCCAGCAGTGATTTCGGGAACACTGAAGCTTTCTTT. Full variable domain (remainder filled in from reference TRBV25-1 and TRBJ1-1): EADIYQTPRYLVIGTGKKITLECSQTMGHDKMYWYQQDPGMELHLIHYSYGVNSTEKGDLSSESTVSRIRTEHFPLTLESARPSHTSQYLCASSDFGNTEAFFGQGTRLTVV.

This clonotype was recorded a few times. The chain couples TRBV6-5 to TRBJ1-1; D ambiguous. This CDR3 comprises 11 residues. Looked up from germline, CDR1 is MNHEY and CDR2 is SVGAGI. Trimming pared 10 bases from V and 3 bases from J, leaving 9 bases between. The CDR3 region is CATRRDTEAFF. In DNA, the CDR3 is TGTGCCACCCGCCGAGACACTGAAGCTTTCTTT.

This clonotype has just a few counts. The rearrangement links TRBV11-1 to TRBJ2-3; weak D call: TRBD1 (8 bases). This CDR3 comprises 20 residues. The germline CDR1 and CDR2 sequences are SGHAT and FQDESV (reference sequence). Between the trimmed V and J ends, which lost 5 bases and 2 bases, there was a span of 29 bases. The CDR3 sequence is CASSNPRDRSSGLITDTQYF. For the CDR3, the DNA is TGTGCCAGCAGCAACCCTCGGGACAGGTCTAGCGGTCTTATCACAGATACGCAGTATTTT.

The V gene is TRBV20-1, the J gene TRBJ2-1; 8 bases match TRBD1. The V gene end was trimmed by 6 bases and the J gene end by 5 bases; junction bases not matched to a gene: 6. The CDR3 sequence is 13 residues long. In germline, CDR1 is DFQATT, CDR2 SNEGSKA (reference sequence). CDR3 bases: TGCAGTGCGCCGGACAGGGTACACAATGAGCAGTTCTTC. It yields the protein CSAPDRVHNEQFF.

The sample holds a few counts of this clonotype. The chain combines TRBV2 with TRBJ2-1; unclear D gene. Trimming stripped 8 bases from V and 3 bases from J, with 5 bases between. CDR1 is SNHLY and CDR2 is FYNNEI in the germline V gene. This CDR3 spans 11 amino acids. The CDR3 loop reads CASVSYNEQFF. DNA of the CDR3: TGTGCCAGCGTCAGCTACAATGAGCAGTTCTTC.

The V call is TRBV19, the J call TRBJ1-5; maybe TRBD1 (6 bases). Germline loops: CDR1 LNHDA, CDR2 SQIVND (reference sequence). This CDR3 has 17 amino acids. Trimming took off 0 bases at V and 2 bases at J, with 14 bases between the two ends. CDR3 coding DNA: TGTGCCAGTAGTATAGAGGGGGGCTTGGGGGGCAATCAGCCCCAGCATTTT. The encoded protein is CASSIEGGLGGNQPQHF.

The V and J genes are TRBV24-1 and TRBJ2-1; TRBD2 agrees at 8 bases. This CDR3 has 17 residues. The trim removed 5 bases at V and 7 bases at J, leaving 15 bases unmatched. Per the germline V gene, CDR1 is KGHDR and CDR2 is SFDVKD. In DNA form, the CDR3 reads TGTGCCACCAGTGTTGCGGGGGGACTCCTGGGGGAGAATGAGCAGTTCTTC. Protein product: CATSVAGGLLGENEQFF.

A few counts support this clonotype. The chain joins TRBV5-1 to TRBJ1-4; the match to TRBD1 covers 9 bases. V lost 0 bases, J lost 4 bases, and 4 bases stayed unmatched. Looked up from germline, CDR1 is SGHRS and CDR2 is YFSETQ. This CDR3 has 16 residues. The CDR3 DNA follows: TGCGCCAGCAGCTTGGACAGGGGGCGGAATAATGAAAAACTGTTTTTT. This sequence encodes CASSLDRGRNNEKLFF.

The chain couples TRBV20-1 to TRBJ2-7; the D gene could be TRBD1 or TRBD2 (5 bases each). The CDR3 totals 14 residues. The germline V and J ends were trimmed by 5 bases and 3 bases, with 17 bases remaining between them. The V gene's germline CDR1 is DFQATT and CDR2 SNEGSKA (reference sequence). In DNA, the CDR3 is TGCAGTGCTTCGGGGACGTCTGACCTCTACGAGCAGTACTTC. It specifies CSASGTSDLYEQYF.

The genes are TRBV12-3 or TRBV12-4 and TRBJ2-5, with 7 bases fitting TRBD1. There are 14 residues in the CDR3. The ends lost 6 bases at V and 1 base at J; junction bases unmatched: 5. In nucleotides, the CDR3 is TGTGCCAGCAGCGACGACAGGGTCCAAGAGACCCAGTACTTC. The encoded protein is CASSDDRVQETQYF.

This clonotype was picked up many times. V and J are TRBV12-3 or TRBV12-4 and TRBJ2-1; maybe TRBD2 (6 bases). V lost 1 base and J 0 bases, leaving 13 bases between the germline ends. The CDR3 length is 17 residues. The CDR3 DNA reads TGTGCCAGCAGTTTAGTGGGTAGCGGTCCCTCCTACAATGAGCAGTTCTTC. Residues: CASSLVGSGPSYNEQFF.

The CDR3 bases are TGTGCCAGCAGCAGAGATCCACAGGGAGAATGGCTAGATACGCAGTATTTT. Protein sequence: CASSRDPQGEWLDTQYF. The rearrangement uses TRBV5-5 and TRBJ2-3, with a tentative D call TRBD1 (6 bases). The CDR3 has 17 amino acids. V lost 4 bases to trimming and J lost 5 bases, with 23 bases between them. CDR1 and CDR2 from the germline V gene are SGHKS and YYEKEE (reference sequence).

The table lists this clonotype with a few counts. CDR3 sequence (DNA): TGTGCCATCAGTGGAGGTTTCTATGGCTACACCTTC. It is translated as CAISGGFYGYTF. V gene TRBV10-3 combines with J gene TRBJ1-2, with no clear D. Trimming left V 4 bases short and J 4 bases short, with 7 bases between. CDR1 is ENHRY, CDR2 SYGVKD, per germline. This CDR3 contains 12 residues.

This chain's CDR3 is CASRPSGGADEQFF. The CDR3 DNA reads TGTGCCAGTAGACCTAGCGGGGGGGCCGATGAGCAGTTCTTC. The V gene is TRBV19, the J gene TRBJ2-1, with TRBD2 matching over 12 bases. V lost 6 bases and J lost 8; bases outside the gene matches: 5. Germline V gene data show CDR1 as LNHDA and CDR2 as SQIVND (reference sequence). This CDR3 is 14 amino acids long. Full variable domain (outside the CDR3, taken from reference TRBV19 and TRBJ2-1): DGGITQSPKYLFRKEGQNVTLSCEQNLNHDAMYWYRQDPGQGLRLIYYSQIVNDFQKGDIAEGYSVSREKKESFPLTVTSAQKNPTAFYLCASRPSGGADEQFFGPGTRLTVL.

The rearrangement joins TRBV20-1 to TRBJ1-2; 9 nucleotides match TRBD1. V was clipped by 7 bases and J by 2 bases; unmatched bases: 5. This CDR3 spans 13 amino acids. Germline-derived CDR1 and CDR2 are DFQATT and SNEGSKA (reference sequence). The CDR3 nucleotides read TGCAGTGGGACAGGGGACGGGAACTATGGCTACACCTTC. It yields the protein CSGTGDGNYGYTF.

The chain joins TRBV7-9 to TRBJ1-1; D gene ambiguous. V gave up 1 base and J gave up 0 bases, with 12 bases separating them. Germline CDR1 SEHNR, CDR2 FQNEAQ (reference sequence). The CDR3 loop spans 16 amino acids. The DNA of the CDR3 is TGTGCCAGCAGCTTAGGGGTACCAGCCATGAACACTGAAGCTTTCTTT. It codes for CASSLGVPAMNTEAFF.

This clonotype was seen a few times. The chain carries TRBV5-1 and TRBJ2-3, with TRBD1 matching over 7 bases. The CDR3 has 13 amino acids. The V gene end was trimmed by 7 bases and the J gene end by 4 bases; junction bases not matched to a gene: 6. Germline CDR1 and CDR2: SGHRS and YFSETQ. The CDR3 spells CASLAQGADTQYF. The CDR3, as DNA: TGCGCCAGCTTGGCGCAGGGGGCAGATACGCAGTATTTT.

The table lists this clonotype with a few counts. J is TRBJ2-1 and V is TRBV9; D is undetermined. V was pared by 5 bases and J by 9 bases, with 12 bases between. Germline lookup yields CDR1 SGDLS and CDR2 YYNGEE. The CDR3 spans 12 residues. CDR3 loop: CASRFLDAEQFF. CDR3 DNA sequence: TGTGCCAGCAGGTTTCTCGATGCTGAGCAGTTCTTC.

The V and J genes are TRBV5-4 and TRBJ1-4; D unclear. This CDR3 comprises 16 residues. With 0 bases removed from V and 4 bases from J, the gap between germline ends came to 13 bases. Germline V gene data show CDR1 as SGHNT and CDR2 as YYREEE (reference sequence). CDR3 protein: CASSLAAGPSNEKLFF. The CDR3, as DNA: TGTGCCAGCAGCTTGGCGGCAGGCCCTAGTAATGAAAAACTGTTTTTT.

This clonotype came up many times. The chain is built from TRBV5-1 and TRBJ2-3; TRBD1 might be the D (5 bases). The CDR3 is 15 amino acids. Deletions cut 2 bases from V and 3 bases from J, with 13 bases between. Looked up from germline, CDR1 is SGHRS and CDR2 is YFSETQ. The CDR3, as DNA: TGCGCCAGCAGCTTTGGGGCAGGGTGGACAGATACGCAGTATTTT. As protein: CASSFGAGWTDTQYF.

The rearrangement links TRBV6-5 to TRBJ1-3; tentatively, D is TRBD1 (5 bases). CDR1 is MNHEY, CDR2 SVGAGI, per germline. The V gene lost 0 bases and the J gene lost 0 bases, with 9 bases spanning the gap. This CDR3 has 16 amino acids. Here the CDR3 reads CASSYSGGSSGNTIYF. CDR3 in DNA: TGTGCCAGCAGTTACTCGGGGGGGAGCTCTGGAAACACCATATATTTT.

A few counts support this clonotype. The V call is TRBV2, the J call TRBJ2-5; D is unclear. The germline V gene encodes CDR1 SNHLY and CDR2 FYNNEI. Trimming removed 6 bases from V and 0 bases from J, with 14 bases in between. CDR3 length: 15 residues. CDR3 nucleotides: TGTGCCAGCAGACAAGGGCATCTCAACCAAGAGACCCAGTACTTC. It yields the protein CASRQGHLNQETQYF. Based on the CDR3 plus reference TRBV2 and TRBJ2-5, the full variable domain is EPEVTQTPSHQVTQMGQEVILRCVPISNHLYFYWYRQILGQKVEFLVSFYNNEISEKSEIFDDQFSVERPDGSNFTLKIRSTKLEDSAMYFCASRQGHLNQETQYFGPGTRLLVL.

This clonotype has only a few counts. CDR3 in amino acids: CASSLAWLGGPGTGELFF. CDR3 DNA sequence: TGTGCCAGCAGCTTAGCTTGGTTGGGGGGCCCTGGAACCGGGGAGCTGTTTTTT. The chain uses TRBV7-6 and TRBJ2-2, with D perhaps matching TRBD1 or TRBD2 (6 bases each). Germline lookup yields CDR1 SGHVS and CDR2 FNYEAQ. The CDR3 is made up of 18 amino acids. Trimming pared 0 bases from V and 5 bases from J, leaving 19 bases between.

This clonotype has just a few counts. The rearrangement joins TRBV4-3 to TRBJ2-3; possible D gene TRBD1, 6 bases. Trimming cost V 3 bases and J 4 bases, with 23 bases left between them. Germline CDR1 and CDR2: LGHNA and YSLEER. CDR3 length equals 18 residues. The CDR3 nucleotides read TGCGCCAGCAGCCAGGCCCTTCCAGGCGGTGGGGGCCCAGATACGCAGTATTTT. It yields the protein CASSQALPGGGGPDTQYF.

J is TRBJ2-7 and V is TRBV7-9; 9 bases are a match to TRBD2. CDR1 is SEHNR and CDR2 is FQNEAQ in the germline V gene (reference sequence). V gave up 5 bases and J gave up 6 bases; unmatched junction bases: 8. CDR3 length: 14 residues. The DNA for the CDR3 is TGTGCCAGCAGCGGCCCTGGGACTAGCAGCGAGCAGTACGTC. The encoded protein is CASSGPGTSSEQYV.